Each of the 32 T cell receptor beta chains below was sequenced from the same sample in a study of control samples from healthy donors and cancer patients (dated by TCRdb to 2018 to 2020). Library prep was done by the immunoSEQ multiplex PCR assay. TCRdb carries this immuneACCESS record with in-frame sequences only. Its versions omit some clonotypes, under half of them owing to an unresolved V gene in the studies checked, with the rest unexplained. The sample table holds roughly 150,000 clones, of which 85% to 90% were seen once. The ten largest account for less than 2% of the sample. Sequenced sample: blood. The receptors shown here come from a man aged 18 to 30 in good health.

This clone was observed a single time. CDR3 loop: CASWGADTQYF. The DNA for the CDR3 is TGTGCCAGCTGGGGCGCAGATACGCAGTATTTT. The chain recombines TRBV6-6 with TRBJ2-3, with D possibly matching TRBD1 (5 bases). The CDR3 is made up of 11 amino acids. The germline V and J ends were trimmed by 8 bases and 4 bases, with 7 bases remaining between them. The V gene's germline CDR1 is MNHNY and CDR2 SVGAGI (reference sequence).

This clone came up a few times. The gene calls are TRBV4-1 and TRBJ2-6; D might be TRBD1 or TRBD2, each matching 5 bases. Germline CDR1 reads MGHRA; CDR2 reads YSYEKL. This CDR3 has 16 amino acids. The ends were cut back, 3 bases at V and 0 bases at J, with 9 bases in the middle. The CDR3 region has the DNA TGCGCCAGCAGCCAGGGACCGAGCTCTGGGGCCAACGTCCTGACTTTC. Protein sequence: CASSQGPSSGANVLTF.

The CDR3 DNA reads as TGTGCCAGCAGTCCGATGCCGACAGGGGGACACTATGGCTACACCTTC. Protein product: CASSPMPTGGHYGYTF. The genes are TRBV27 and TRBJ1-2; 9 bases map to TRBD1. The CDR3 sequence is 16 residues long. With V trimmed by 5 bases and J by 3 bases, 10 bases remained unmatched. From germline, CDR1 is MNHEY and CDR2 SMNVEV (reference sequence).

The V gene is TRBV30, the J gene TRBJ2-5; D unclear. This CDR3 spans 11 amino acids. Trimming left V 2 bases short and J 5 bases short, with 6 bases between. Germline V gene sequence: CDR1 GTSNPN, CDR2 SVGIG (reference sequence). In nucleotides, the CDR3 is TGTGCCTGGAGTTTTAGGGAGACCCAGTACTTC. Protein sequence: CAWSFRETQYF.

The chain carries TRBV9 and TRBJ2-1; no firm D call. This CDR3 has 14 amino acids. CDR1 SGDLS and CDR2 YYNGEE come from the germline V gene. The V gene lost 1 base and the J gene lost 3 bases, with 8 bases spanning the gap. CDR3 sequence reads: CASSVLADYNEQFF. The CDR3 coding sequence is TGTGCCAGCAGCGTATTGGCGGACTACAATGAGCAGTTCTTC.

The chain recombines TRBV5-4 with TRBJ1-2, with D tentatively TRBD1 (6 bases). Germline CDR1 SGHNT, CDR2 YYREEE (reference sequence). The CDR3 spans 12 residues. V lost 2 bases, J lost 4 bases, and 6 bases lay in between. The CDR3 bases are TGTGCCAGCAGCTTACAGGGCTATGGCTACACCTTC. Protein product: CASSLQGYGYTF. Complete variable domain (other parts from reference TRBV5-4 and TRBJ1-2): ETGVTQSPTHLIKTRGQQVTLRCSSQSGHNTVSWYQQALGQGPQFIFQYYREEENGRGNFPPRFSGLQFPNYSSELNVNALELDDSALYLCASSLQGYGYTFGSGTRLTVV.

The V and J genes are TRBV6-2 or TRBV6-3 and TRBJ1-3; D ambiguous. The CDR3 spans 14 residues. From germline, CDR1 is MNHEY and CDR2 SVGEGT. Trimming took off 4 bases at V and 0 bases at J, with 7 bases between the two ends. The CDR3 sequence: CASSSRASGNTIYF. As DNA, the CDR3 is TGTGCCAGCAGTTCTCGAGCCTCTGGAAACACCATATATTTT.

The chain carries TRBV29-1 and TRBJ2-3, with 7 bases that match TRBD1. The CDR3 covers 13 residues. With V trimmed by 4 bases and J by 5 bases, 6 bases remained unmatched. CDR1 is SQVTM, CDR2 ANQGSEA, per germline. CDR3 in DNA: TGCAGCGTTGGTGGACAGGTTCAAGATACGCAGTATTTT. Encoded protein: CSVGGQVQDTQYF.

V usage is TRBV7-2 and J usage is TRBJ2-3, with unresolved D. This CDR3 contains 15 residues. V lost 1 base and J lost 2, with 10 bases in between. Germline values: CDR1 SGHTA, CDR2 FQGNSA. CDR3: CASSLGTWSTDTQYF. The CDR3 DNA follows: TGTGCCAGCAGCTTAGGCACTTGGTCCACAGATACGCAGTATTTT.

The chain couples TRBV6-5 to TRBJ2-2, with D maybe TRBD1 (6 bases). Germline loops: CDR1 MNHEY, CDR2 SVGAGI. CDR3 length: 12 residues. The germline V and J ends were trimmed by 8 bases and 6 bases, with 10 bases remaining between them. The CDR3 loop is CASQKGAGELFF. The CDR3 DNA reads TGTGCCAGCCAGAAGGGGGCCGGGGAGCTGTTTTTT.

The chain couples TRBV18 to TRBJ1-2, with D unresolved. There are 12 residues in the CDR3. Trimming pared 2 bases from V and 4 bases from J, leaving 5 bases between. Germline V CDR1 and CDR2: KGHSH, LQKENI. The CDR3 protein is CASSPEGYGYTF. DNA for the CDR3: TGTGCCAGCTCACCAGAGGGCTATGGCTACACCTTC.

The chain has TRBV6-2 or TRBV6-3 and TRBJ2-3; D is undetermined. CDR3 size: 14 residues. Germline V gene sequence: CDR1 MNHEY, CDR2 SVGEGT. V was clipped by 8 bases and J by 3 bases, with 15 bases between them. CDR3 amino acids: CASGHPAETDTQYF. CDR3 coding DNA: TGTGCCAGCGGCCACCCCGCTGAAACAGATACGCAGTATTTT.

The chain combines TRBV23-1 with TRBJ2-3, with 7 bases fitting TRBD2. TRBV23-1 falls under the ORF class, with uncertain function. This CDR3 has 14 amino acids. The trim removed 11 bases at V and 2 bases at J, leaving 10 bases unmatched. DNA for the CDR3: TGCGCCGGCTCACTAGCGCTTAACACAGATACGCAGTATTTT. It codes for CAGSLALNTDTQYF.

This clone was seen just once. CDR3 residues: CATTLSAPSETGSYEQYF. CDR3 nucleotide sequence: TGTGCCACCACGTTAAGCGCACCCTCCGAGACAGGCTCCTACGAGCAGTACTTC. The V and J genes are TRBV2 and TRBJ2-7, with TRBD1 as a possible D gene (6 bases). Germline assignment: CDR1 SNHLY and CDR2 FYNNEI. With 10 bases removed from V and 0 bases from J, the gap between germline ends came to 28 bases. The CDR3 is 18 residues long.

J is TRBJ1-5 and V is TRBV20-1; 7 bases match TRBD1. V lost 3 bases to trimming and J lost 2 bases; unmatched junction nucleotides: 7. Germline loops: CDR1 DFQATT, CDR2 SNEGSKA (reference sequence). The CDR3 is 15 residues long. CDR3 in DNA: TGCAGTGCTAGTTCCGAAACAGGGGGCAATCAGCCCCAGCATTTT. Translated: CSASSETGGNQPQHF.

This clone was recorded a few times. The chain links TRBV6-5 to TRBJ1-1, with TRBD1 matching over 8 bases. J lost 3 bases, V lost 6 bases, and 9 bases had no gene match. Germline V gene sequence: CDR1 MNHEY, CDR2 SVGAGI. The CDR3 has 15 residues. The CDR3 region is CASSWTGIKYTEAFF. The CDR3 DNA reads as TGTGCCAGCAGCTGGACAGGGATTAAGTACACTGAAGCTTTCTTT.

The rearrangement uses TRBV9 and TRBJ2-1; TRBD1 agrees at 7 bases. Germline CDR1 is SGDLS and CDR2 is YYNGEE. This CDR3 is built from 16 residues. V lost 5 bases and J lost 5; bases outside the gene matches: 13. The DNA for the CDR3 is TGTGCCAGCAGGGCAACCGACAGGGTATCACACAATGAGCAGTTCTTC. Protein: CASRATDRVSHNEQFF.

This chain connects TRBV9 to TRBJ1-1; D not resolved. Trimming took off 1 base at V and 7 bases at J, with 17 bases between the two ends. Per germline, CDR1 SGDLS and CDR2 YYNGEE. The CDR3 spans 15 residues. The CDR3 DNA follows: TGTGCCAGCAGCGTATCTCGGGCGCTAACTAGTGAAGCTTTCTTT. It yields the protein CASSVSRALTSEAFF.

The DNA of the CDR3 is TGTGCCAGCAGTGCCGGGGGCTATGGCTCCTACGAGCAGTACTTC. Encoded protein: CASSAGGYGSYEQYF. This rearrangement joins TRBV2 to TRBJ2-7; perhaps D is TRBD1 or TRBD2 (6 bases each). Looked up from germline, CDR1 is SNHLY and CDR2 is FYNNEI. Trimming stripped 4 bases from V and 0 bases from J, with 13 bases between. The CDR3 length is 15 residues.

This clone was observed a single time. The rearrangement uses TRBV7-9 and TRBJ1-3; D gene unclear. V was cut by 2 bases and J by 1 base, with 12 bases left in between. CDR1 is SEHNR and CDR2 is FQNEAQ in the germline V gene (reference sequence). This CDR3 is 16 amino acids long. Here the CDR3 reads CASSLSSTISGNTIYF. CDR3 DNA sequence: TGTGCCAGCAGCTTATCCTCGACAATTTCTGGAAACACCATATATTTT.

The chain has TRBV5-1 and TRBJ2-3; 7 positions match TRBD1. There are 15 residues in the CDR3. Trimming at V came to 6 bases and at J to 0 bases, leaving 7 bases not matched to a gene. Per the germline V gene, CDR1 is SGHRS and CDR2 is YFSETQ. CDR3 sequence (DNA): TGCGCCAGCACAAACAGGGGAGATAGCACAGATACGCAGTATTTT. Protein: CASTNRGDSTDTQYF.

The chain employs TRBV5-1 and TRBJ1-2; a possible D gene is TRBD1 (5 bases). V was clipped by 6 bases and J by 2 bases, with 8 bases between them. Germline-derived CDR1 and CDR2 are SGHRS and YFSETQ. CDR3 size: 12 residues. The CDR3 loop reads CASTRENYGYTF. The CDR3 nucleotides are TGCGCCAGCACCAGGGAAAACTATGGCTACACCTTC. The full variable domain, rest sourced from reference TRBV5-1 and TRBJ1-2, is KAGVTQTPRYLIKTRGQQVTLSCSPISGHRSVSWYQQTPGQGLQFLFEYFSETQRNKGNFPGRFSGRQFSNSRSEMNVSTLELGDSALYLCASTRENYGYTFGSGTRLTVV.

The chain is built from TRBV2 and TRBJ2-5; the D call may be TRBD1 or TRBD2 (6 bases each). Trimming took 3 bases from V and 5 from J, leaving 13 bases between them. Looked up from germline, CDR1 is SNHLY and CDR2 is FYNNEI. There are 14 residues in the CDR3. CDR3 DNA: TGTGCCAGCAGTGACGGGGGCCCCCCCGAGACCCAGTACTTC. This encodes CASSDGGPPETQYF.

In this sample, this clone turned up once. The chain joins TRBV5-5 to TRBJ2-5; TRBD1 agrees at 10 bases. The CDR3 has 15 amino acids. Germline CDR1 is SGHKS and CDR2 is YYEKEE (reference sequence). V lost 1 base to trimming and J lost 3 bases; unmatched junction nucleotides: 3. Written as DNA, the CDR3 is TGTGCCAGCAGCTTGCGGGGGACAGGGGAAGAGACCCAGTACTTC. Its translation: CASSLRGTGEETQYF.

The chain couples TRBV7-9 to TRBJ2-7; TRBD2 matches 13 bases. V gave up 5 bases and J gave up 0 bases; unmatched junction bases: 4. The germline V gene has CDR1 SEHNR and CDR2 FQNEAQ (reference sequence). This CDR3 is built from 16 residues. CDR3 protein: CASSGTSGESSYEQYF. The CDR3 nucleotides are TGTGCCAGCAGCGGGACTAGCGGGGAGTCCTCCTACGAGCAGTACTTC.

The V and J genes are TRBV5-6 and TRBJ2-3; the D is unclear. The CDR3 runs to 13 residues. V was clipped by 2 bases and J by 4 bases, with 8 bases between them. Germline V gene sequence: CDR1 SGHDT, CDR2 YYEEEE. CDR3 in DNA: TGTGCCAGCAGCTTTCCGGTCTCAGATACGCAGTATTTT. Residues: CASSFPVSDTQYF. The full variable domain, its missing parts supplied by reference TRBV5-6 and TRBJ2-3, is DAGVTQSPTHLIKTRGQQVTLRCSPKSGHDTVSWYQQALGQGPQFIFQYYEEEERQRGNFPDRFSGHQFPNYSSELNVNALLLGDSALYLCASSFPVSDTQYFGPGTRLTVL.

V and J are TRBV5-4 and TRBJ2-1; D is ambiguous. V was shortened by 0 bases and J by 0 bases, with 13 bases between the two germline ends. Germline-derived CDR1 and CDR2 are SGHNT and YYREEE (reference sequence). This CDR3 has 17 residues. The CDR3 DNA follows: TGTGCCAGCAGCTTGGCGTTTGCGGAGTTCTCCTACAATGAGCAGTTCTTC. Amino acids: CASSLAFAEFSYNEQFF. Drawing the rest from reference TRBV5-4 and TRBJ2-1, the complete variable domain is ETGVTQSPTHLIKTRGQQVTLRCSSQSGHNTVSWYQQALGQGPQFIFQYYREEENGRGNFPPRFSGLQFPNYSSELNVNALELDDSALYLCASSLAFAEFSYNEQFFGPGTRLTVL.

The V and J genes are TRBV4-1 and TRBJ1-1, with 7 bases that match TRBD1. The CDR3 runs 14 residues. The germline CDR1 and CDR2 sequences are MGHRA and YSYEKL. V lost 3 bases to trimming and J lost 8 bases; unmatched junction nucleotides: 9. The chain's CDR3 is CASSQMTGLAEAFF. The DNA of the CDR3 is TGCGCCAGCAGCCAGATGACAGGGTTAGCGGAAGCTTTCTTT.

This clone was recorded only once. The V and J genes are TRBV2 and TRBJ1-2, with D perhaps matching TRBD1 (5 bases). The germline V gene encodes CDR1 SNHLY and CDR2 FYNNEI. Between the trimmed V and J ends, which lost 7 bases and 4 bases, there was a span of 10 bases. The CDR3 length is 12 residues. The DNA of the CDR3 is TGTGCCAGCAAGAGGGGATCCTATGGCTACACCTTC. Protein: CASKRGSYGYTF.

The chain joins TRBV7-3 to TRBJ1-1, with D uncertain. CDR3 length equals 15 residues. The V gene's germline CDR1 is SGHTA and CDR2 FQGTGA. The V gene lost 5 bases and the J gene lost 1 base, with 14 bases spanning the gap. The DNA for the CDR3 is TGTGCCAGCAGCCCGTCACTAGGCCCGAACACTGAAGCTTTCTTT. This sequence encodes CASSPSLGPNTEAFF. Complete variable domain (other parts from reference TRBV7-3 and TRBJ1-1): GAGVSQTPSNKVTEKGKYVELRCDPISGHTALYWYRQSLGQGPEFLIYFQGTGAADDSGLPNDRFFAVRPEGSVSTLKIQRTERGDSAVYLCASSPSLGPNTEAFFGQGTRLTVV.

The V gene is TRBV28, the J gene TRBJ2-2, with D perhaps being TRBD1 or TRBD2 (5 bases each). This CDR3 is 14 amino acids long. CDR1 MDHEN and CDR2 SYDVKM come from the germline V gene. V gave up 5 bases and J gave up 5 bases, with 12 bases separating them. The CDR3: CASSPRDPTGELFF. In DNA, the CDR3 is TGTGCCAGCAGTCCCCGGGACCCGACCGGGGAGCTGTTTTTT.

The chain couples TRBV5-1 to TRBJ2-7; 10 bases fit TRBD1. The CDR3 has 16 amino acids. The ends lost 3 bases at V and 5 bases at J; junction bases unmatched: 11. Per the germline V gene, CDR1 is SGHRS and CDR2 is YFSETQ. For the CDR3, the DNA is TGCGCCAGCAGCTCATCCCTGGGACAGGGGTCCAACGAGCAGTACTTC. Translated, it gives CASSSSLGQGSNEQYF.